This TCR beta chain came from a study of molecular identifiers for immune sequencing clone quantification. Naive CD8 T cell sorting was performed on the CD8+CD4-CCR7+CD45RA+ phenotype. This clonotype was seen ten or more times. Previously described methods with listed TCR primers produced the bulk TCR libraries. Each CDR3 protein gets one entry after TCRdb re-called the PCR reads with MiXCR. The sample shows approximately 500,000 distinct CDR3 sequences, under 30% of them seen only once. Trimming left V 2 bases short and J 4 bases short, with 8 bases between. The CDR3 runs 13 residues. CDR1 MGHDK and CDR2 SYGVNS come from the germline V gene.

This TCR was sampled from a human donor in good health. Some libraries in this study had Jurkat cell RNA spiked in. The sample was naive CD8+ T cells from blood, with Jurkat cell RNA spiked in. Subset denoted: FACS-sorted CD8+CD4-CCR7+CD45RA+ naive T cells. The chain joins TRBV25-1 to TRBJ2-5, with D perhaps assigned TRBD1 or TRBD2 (5 bases each). The DNA for the CDR3 is TGTGCCAGCAGTGAAGGGGGAAGAGAGACCCAGTACTTC. As protein: CASSEGGRETQYF. Looking up the rest from reference TRBV25-1 and TRBJ2-5 gives the full variable domain: EADIYQTPRYLVIGTGKKITLECSQTMGHDKMYWYQQDPGMELHLIHYSYGVNSTEKGDLSSESTVSRIRTEHFPLTLESARPSHTSQYLCASSEGGRETQYFGPGTRLLVL.